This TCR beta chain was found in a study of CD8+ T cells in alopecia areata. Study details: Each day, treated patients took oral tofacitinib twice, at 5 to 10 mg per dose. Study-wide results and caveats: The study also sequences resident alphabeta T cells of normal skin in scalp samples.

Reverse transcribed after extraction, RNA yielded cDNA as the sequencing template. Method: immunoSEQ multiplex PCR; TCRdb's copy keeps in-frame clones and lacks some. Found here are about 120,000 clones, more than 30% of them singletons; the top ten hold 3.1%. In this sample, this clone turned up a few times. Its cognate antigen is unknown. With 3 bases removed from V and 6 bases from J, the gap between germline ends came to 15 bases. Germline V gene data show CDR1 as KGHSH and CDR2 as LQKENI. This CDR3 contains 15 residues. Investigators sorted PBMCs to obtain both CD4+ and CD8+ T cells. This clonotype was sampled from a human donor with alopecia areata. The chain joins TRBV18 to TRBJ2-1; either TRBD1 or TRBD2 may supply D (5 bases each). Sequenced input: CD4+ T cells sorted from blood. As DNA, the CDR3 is TGTGCCAGCTCACCTGGGACGATCAAGGTCAATGAGCAGTTCTTC. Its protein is CASSPGTIKVNEQFF.